Below are 21 T cell receptor beta chains sequenced from a single sample in a study of blood T cell repertoires in COVID-19. Here immunoSEQ multiplex PCR was the method, and the copy in TCRdb shows in-frame clones only, minus some. The sample lists fewer than 150,000 clones; about 85% were seen once. Sequenced sample: peripheral blood. The source of these receptors is a human donor in a cohort sampled during active COVID-19.

V is TRBV6-9 and J is TRBJ1-6, with D possibly TRBD1 on 6 matching bases. Looked up from germline, CDR1 is MNHGY and CDR2 is SVAAGI. This CDR3 comprises 14 residues. Trimming took off 4 bases at V and 9 bases at J, with 13 bases between the two ends. The CDR3 reads CASSCDRPGSPLHF. In DNA form, the CDR3 reads TGTGCCAGCAGTTGTGACAGGCCGGGTTCACCCCTCCACTTT.

V is TRBV2 and J is TRBJ2-2, with TRBD1 matching over 8 bases. This CDR3 comprises 14 residues. Germline CDR1 SNHLY, CDR2 FYNNEI. Germline trimming cut 4 bases from V and 5 bases from J; bases unmatched to any gene: 3. The CDR3 DNA reads as TGTGCCAGCAGTGCGGGACAGGTAACCGGGGAGCTGTTTTTT. Protein product: CASSAGQVTGELFF.

The chain combines TRBV20-1 with TRBJ1-1, with D possibly being TRBD1 (5 bases). This CDR3 spans 13 amino acids. V was shortened by 3 bases and J by 4 bases, with 12 bases between the two germline ends. Germline V lookup: CDR1 DFQATT, CDR2 SNEGSKA (reference sequence). CDR3 bases: TGCAGTGCTAGTTGGGGGGGAGGCACTGAAGCTTTCTTT. The encoded protein is CSASWGGGTEAFF.

This sequence joins TRBV6-5 and TRBJ1-2, with 9 bases lining up with TRBD1. There are 12 residues in the CDR3. CDR1 is MNHEY and CDR2 is SVGAGI in the germline V gene. V trimming: 11 bases; J trimming: 2 bases; junction bases outside the gene matches: 3. CDR3 amino acids: CAAQGANYGYTF. The CDR3 DNA reads TGTGCCGCACAGGGGGCCAACTATGGCTACACCTTC.

Notes on this clone: Its ends do not fully match the called genes, so a read error is possible. The V gene is TRBV14, the J gene TRBJ2-1; 15 nucleotides align to TRBD2. This CDR3 region has 14 residues. Germline CDR1 SGHDN, CDR2 FVKESK. The DNA of the CDR3 is TGTGCCAGCAGCCCGTGGACTAGCGGGAGGGCCAAGATCTTC. Its protein product is CASSPWTSGRAKIF.

V and J are TRBV12-3 or TRBV12-4 and TRBJ1-6, with no clear D. This CDR3 is 13 amino acids long. Trimming cost V 6 bases and J 11 bases, with 14 bases left between them. For the CDR3, the DNA is TGTGCCAGCAGCTTGTCCGGGAGGACACCCCTCCACTTT. This sequence encodes CASSLSGRTPLHF.

This clone came up once. The chain is built from TRBV7-2 and TRBJ2-4; tentatively, D is TRBD2 (6 bases). Germline assignment: CDR1 SGHTA and CDR2 FQGNSA. Between the trimmed V and J ends, which lost 4 bases and 0 bases, there was a span of 16 bases. The CDR3 has 17 amino acids. CDR3 residues: CASSWSGGGTAKNIQYF. The CDR3 DNA is TGTGCCAGCAGCTGGTCCGGGGGAGGAACAGCCAAAAACATTCAGTACTTC.

The CDR3 is CASSRSEGEGAGELFF. In nucleotides, the CDR3 is TGTGCCAGCAGCCGCTCGGAAGGGGAAGGGGCCGGGGAGCTGTTTTTT. The rearrangement uses TRBV9 and TRBJ2-2, with a possible D match to TRBD1 (5 bases). V lost 4 bases to trimming and J lost 6 bases, with 19 bases between them. The CDR3 is 16 amino acids. CDR1 SGDLS and CDR2 YYNGEE come from the germline V gene.

The rearrangement uses TRBV11-3 and TRBJ2-7; 7 bases map to TRBD2. This CDR3 is built from 15 residues. The ends lost 4 bases at V and 0 bases at J; junction bases unmatched: 6. The germline V gene encodes CDR1 SGHNT and CDR2 YENEEA. The CDR3 coding sequence is TGTGCCAGCAGCTCGAACCTAGCGGTCTCCTACGAGCAGTACGTC. It codes for CASSSNLAVSYEQYV.

This clone has more than one count but fewer than ten. The chain has TRBV7-7 and TRBJ2-5, with D unresolved. Germline V gives CDR1 SSHAT, CDR2 FNYEAQ (reference sequence). Trimming took off 2 bases at V and 5 bases at J, with 15 bases between the two ends. CDR3 size: 15 residues. CDR3 amino acids: CASSLQGLESETQYF. The CDR3 DNA is TGTGCCAGCAGCTTACAAGGCCTAGAGTCTGAGACCCAGTACTTC.

The chain couples TRBV5-6 to TRBJ1-1; TRBD1 matches at 8 bases. V was clipped by 4 bases and J by 1 base; unmatched bases: 3. Germline-derived CDR1 and CDR2 are SGHDT and YYEEEE. The CDR3 runs 14 residues. In DNA form, the CDR3 reads TGTGCCAGCAGCCACGGACAGGGGAACACTGAAGCTTTCTTT. This translates into CASSHGQGNTEAFF.

The V call is TRBV5-1, the J call TRBJ2-5, with TRBD1 matching over 9 bases. The CDR3 sequence is 14 residues long. The V and J ends lost 4 bases and 1 base, in that order; junction bases with no gene match: 2. From germline, CDR1 is SGHRS and CDR2 YFSETQ. CDR3 loop: CASSPTGGQETQYF. The CDR3 nucleotides read TGCGCCAGCAGCCCGACAGGGGGCCAAGAGACCCAGTACTTC. Full variable domain (outside the CDR3, taken from reference TRBV5-1 and TRBJ2-5): KAGVTQTPRYLIKTRGQQVTLSCSPISGHRSVSWYQQTPGQGLQFLFEYFSETQRNKGNFPGRFSGRQFSNSRSEMNVSTLELGDSALYLCASSPTGGQETQYFGPGTRLLVL.

This clone was counted once. The chain links TRBV9 to TRBJ2-1, with TRBD2 matching over 9 bases. J was trimmed by 10 bases and V by 2 bases; bases with no gene match: 7. CDR3 length: 14 amino acids. The germline V gene encodes CDR1 SGDLS and CDR2 YYNGEE. Written as DNA, the CDR3 is TGTGCCAGCAGCGTGTCGGCGGGGGGGCAAGAGCAGTTCTTC. This encodes CASSVSAGGQEQFF.

This chain uses TRBV5-1 with TRBJ2-3, with 11 nucleotides matching TRBD1. This CDR3 spans 16 amino acids. The germline V gene encodes CDR1 SGHRS and CDR2 YFSETQ. V lost 0 bases and J lost 6; bases outside the gene matches: 6. The CDR3 protein is CASSLGPGQGEDTQYF. CDR3 bases: TGCGCCAGCAGCTTGGGACCGGGACAGGGGGAGGATACGCAGTATTTT.

V gene TRBV6-2 or TRBV6-3 combines with J gene TRBJ2-3; TRBD2 is a possible D gene (6 bases). The V end lost 2 bases, the J end lost 9 bases, and 18 bases lay between the germline ends. The CDR3 covers 15 residues. Germline values: CDR1 MNHEY, CDR2 SVGEGT. For the CDR3, the DNA is TGTGCCAGCAGTTACAGGGCGGGATCCCCTGGGACGCAGTATTTT. This translates into CASSYRAGSPGTQYF.

Only one count was recorded for this clone. The CDR3 protein is CASKEGASRGYTF. CDR3 DNA sequence: TGTGCCAGCAAGGAGGGGGCTTCTCGGGGCTACACCTTC. This chain joins TRBV27 and TRBJ1-2; TRBD1 matches at 7 bases. The CDR3 is made up of 13 amino acids. V lost 7 bases to trimming and J lost 8 bases; unmatched junction nucleotides: 10. The germline V gene encodes CDR1 MNHEY and CDR2 SMNVEV (reference sequence).

The table lists this clone with a few counts. The genes are TRBV7-3 and TRBJ2-7, with 9 bases lining up with TRBD1. J was trimmed by 7 bases and V by 5 bases; bases with no gene match: 9. The CDR3 is 14 amino acids. Germline CDR1 is SGHTA and CDR2 is FQGTGA. The CDR3 DNA follows: TGTGCCAGCAGCGCTTCCGGGACAGGGCTTGAGCAGTACTTC. It is translated as CASSASGTGLEQYF.

V usage is TRBV11-3 and J usage is TRBJ2-5; a possible D gene is TRBD1 (6 bases). V dropped 5 bases and J dropped 1 base, with 17 bases sitting between them. Looked up from germline, CDR1 is SGHNT and CDR2 is YENEEA. The CDR3 covers 16 residues. The CDR3 DNA reads TGTGCCAGCAGCCCGTTGGGGGCCGTAGCCCAAGAGACCCAGTACTTC. Encoded protein: CASSPLGAVAQETQYF. The variable domain in full, completed from reference TRBV11-3 and TRBJ2-5, reads EAGVVQSPRYKIIEKKQPVAFWCNPISGHNTLYWYLQNLGQGPELLIRYENEEAVDDSQLPKDRFSAERLKGVDSTLKIQPAELGDSAVYLCASSPLGAVAQETQYFGPGTRLLVL.

J is TRBJ1-1 and V is TRBV19; D possibly corresponds to TRBD1 (5 bases). Germline values: CDR1 LNHDA, CDR2 SQIVND (reference sequence). Trimming pared 7 bases from V and 0 bases from J, leaving 24 bases between. This CDR3 has 18 residues. For the CDR3, the DNA is TGTGCCAGTAAGATCTTCGGTGGGGCTTCGGGTATGAACACTGAAGCTTTCTTT. Translated, it gives CASKIFGGASGMNTEAFF.

The chain is built from TRBV5-8 and TRBJ2-6; D might be TRBD1 (6 bases). CDR1 is SGHTS and CDR2 is YDEGEE in the germline V gene. The CDR3 spans 16 residues. Trimming stripped 6 bases from V and 1 base from J, with 14 bases between. CDR3 sequence reads: CASTTRGVSGANVLTF. Here the CDR3 DNA reads TGTGCCAGCACCACCAGGGGCGTTTCTGGGGCCAACGTCCTGACTTTC.

The chain joins TRBV19 to TRBJ2-5; tentatively, D is TRBD2 (7 bases). Germline loops: CDR1 LNHDA, CDR2 SQIVND (reference sequence). The CDR3 loop spans 13 amino acids. Trimming left V 5 bases short and J 5 bases short, with 12 bases between. The CDR3, as DNA: TGTGCCAGTAGTTGGGGGGGCCGGGAGACCCAGTACTTC. Translation gives CASSWGGRETQYF.